This TCR beta chain was profiled in a study of blood T cell repertoires in COVID-19. Study-level information: COVID-19 samples, acute and convalescent, were from the United States, Italy and Spain.

CDR1 is SGHTS, CDR2 YDEGEE, per germline. The length of the CDR3 is 15 residues. Unmatched junction bases numbered 13, after V lost 4 bases and J lost 9 bases. How the authors handled the data: Amplified reference gene primers provided the basis for estimating nucleated cell counts. Only in-frame clones appear in the TCRdb table, and some are missing; sequencing was by immunoSEQ multiplex PCR. The DNA gave D and trimming, while V, J and clone size come from that table. This sample yields 90,000 to 120,000 clones, of which 84% are seen a single time; over 20% belongs to the top ten. The sample consisted of peripheral blood. The clonotype comes from a man aged 60 to 75 with acute or convalescent COVID-19. The rearrangement links TRBV5-8 to TRBJ2-1; 7 bases align to TRBD2. The CDR3 nucleotides are TGTGCCAGCAGCCCCGGACTAGATCGGGGTGGTGAGCAGTTCTTC. It translates to CASSPGLDRGGEQFF.